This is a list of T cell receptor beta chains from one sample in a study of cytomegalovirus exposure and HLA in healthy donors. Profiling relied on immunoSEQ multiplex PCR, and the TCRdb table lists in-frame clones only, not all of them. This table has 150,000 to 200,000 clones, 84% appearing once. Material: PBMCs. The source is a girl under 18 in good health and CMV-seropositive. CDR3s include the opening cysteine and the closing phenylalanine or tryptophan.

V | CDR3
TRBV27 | CASSFSGTGPYEQYF
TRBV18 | CASSRRDKVSNTEAFF
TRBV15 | CATSGRGTYEQYF
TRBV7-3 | CASSFGGSSVDTQYF
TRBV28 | CASSSGQVTSYEQYF
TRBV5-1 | CASSPGSRDGKHTEAFF
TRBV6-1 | CASSPRGTGFSPLHF
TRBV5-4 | CASSRWGGTTYEQYF
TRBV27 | CASSDREGISNQPQHF
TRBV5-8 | CASSLKTGDTQYF
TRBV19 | CATTDSNTGELFF
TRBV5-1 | CASSLGTDQPQHF
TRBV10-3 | CAISEGDSYGYTF
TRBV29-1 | CSVAGNYGYTF
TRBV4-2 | CASSQPTGNTEAFF
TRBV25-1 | CASSEYRGNTEAFF
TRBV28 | CASYQEGRKGSTDTQYF
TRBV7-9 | CASINGDRFSYGYTF
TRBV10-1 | CASSESGHGGYTF
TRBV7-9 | CASSSYGQGSPLHF
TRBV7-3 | CASRRRGGSDLDTEAFF
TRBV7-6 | CASSLGAAGKSGELFF
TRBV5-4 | CASSLVSGGYEQYF